The 27 T cell receptor beta chains in this list originate from one sample, sequenced in a study of memory CD4+ T cells and cytomegalovirus serostatus (dated 2019 in TCRdb). The library was produced with the immunoSEQ multiplex PCR assay. TCRdb limited this immuneACCESS table to in-frame rearrangements with V and J called. A share of clones is missing; checked studies link under half to unresolved V genes, and the rest is unexplained. The sample data list around 53,000 clones, and approximately 82% of these were observed just once. In total, the top ten clones hold roughly 2% of the sample. Single viable CD3+CD4+CD8-CD45RO+ cells were sorted as memory CD4+ T cells on a FACSAria II. Sample: memory CD4+ T cells from blood. All receptors derive from an adult in good health and CMV-seropositive.

This chain joins TRBV4-3 and TRBJ2-3; TRBD2 matches at 8 bases. The trim removed 6 bases at V and 2 bases at J, leaving 19 bases unmatched. The CDR3 totals 19 residues. CDR1 is LGHNA and CDR2 is YSLEER in the germline V gene. The CDR3 sequence is CASSYKGLAQWGTTDTQYF. CDR3 DNA: TGCGCCAGCAGTTATAAAGGACTAGCCCAATGGGGGACCACAGATACGCAGTATTTT.

In its sample, this clone was seen a few times. The rearrangement links TRBV2 to TRBJ2-1, with TRBD2 identical over 14 bases. Germline V lookup: CDR1 SNHLY, CDR2 FYNNEI. The length of the CDR3 is 15 residues. J was trimmed by 9 bases and V by 3 bases; bases with no gene match: 4. CDR3 region: CASSEGLAGVGEQFF. CDR3 in DNA: TGTGCCAGCAGTGAGGGACTAGCGGGAGTCGGTGAGCAGTTCTTC. The entire variable domain, with the rest obtained from reference TRBV2 and TRBJ2-1, is as follows: EPEVTQTPSHQVTQMGQEVILRCVPISNHLYFYWYRQILGQKVEFLVSFYNNEISEKSEIFDDQFSVERPDGSNFTLKIRSTKLEDSAMYFCASSEGLAGVGEQFFGPGTRLTVL.

This clone appeared a few times. The gene calls are TRBV5-6 and TRBJ1-1; 8 nucleotides agree with TRBD1. J lost 1 base, V lost 4 bases, and 6 bases had no gene match. The CDR3 covers 15 residues. The germline V gene has CDR1 SGHDT and CDR2 YYEEEE. The CDR3 spells CASSLYRGTNTEAFF. The CDR3 DNA reads TGTGCCAGCAGCCTCTACAGGGGGACGAACACTGAAGCTTTCTTT. The entire variable domain, with the rest obtained from reference TRBV5-6 and TRBJ1-1, is as follows: DAGVTQSPTHLIKTRGQQVTLRCSPKSGHDTVSWYQQALGQGPQFIFQYYEEEERQRGNFPDRFSGHQFPNYSSELNVNALLLGDSALYLCASSLYRGTNTEAFFGQGTRLTVV.

The chain has TRBV28 and TRBJ2-3; 8 bases are a match to TRBD1. V lost 5 bases, J lost 1 base, and 14 bases stayed unmatched. Germline CDR1 MDHEN, CDR2 SYDVKM. This CDR3 comprises 18 residues. CDR3 sequence: CASSARTGILMGTDTQYF. For the CDR3, the DNA is TGTGCCAGCAGTGCCCGGACAGGGATTTTGATGGGCACAGATACGCAGTATTTT.

This clone was observed a handful of times. This chain joins TRBV10-3 and TRBJ1-1; TRBD1 might be the D (5 bases). CDR3 size: 15 residues. Germline assignment: CDR1 ENHRY and CDR2 SYGVKD. The ends were cut back, 6 bases at V and 5 bases at J, with 19 bases in the middle. CDR3 protein: CAIRGSGRENTEAFF. In nucleotides, the CDR3 is TGTGCCATCAGAGGGTCAGGGCGTGAGAATACTGAAGCTTTCTTT.

V gene TRBV2 combines with J gene TRBJ2-1; TRBD2 matches at 7 bases. The CDR3 is 14 amino acids. Trimming cost V 6 bases and J 1 base; bases outside gene matches: 3. The germline gives CDR1 SNHLY, CDR2 FYNNEI. The CDR3 DNA sequence: TGTGCCAGCAGCGAGCGGGGATCCTACAATGAGCAGTTCTTC. Residues: CASSERGSYNEQFF.

The V and J genes are TRBV6-6 and TRBJ2-7; 10 nucleotides match TRBD2. This CDR3 has 13 residues. Per the germline V gene, CDR1 is MNHNY and CDR2 is SVGAGI (reference sequence). Germline trimming cut 7 bases from V and 3 bases from J; bases unmatched to any gene: 3. Written as DNA, the CDR3 is TGTGCCAGCAAAATAGCGGGGGGCTACGAGCAGTACTTC. Amino acids: CASKIAGGYEQYF.

The chain has TRBV6-5 and TRBJ1-2; D unresolved. V was trimmed by 0 bases and J by 0 bases, leaving 11 bases between them. Germline lookup yields CDR1 MNHEY and CDR2 SVGAGI. This CDR3 has 16 residues. DNA for the CDR3: TGTGCCAGCAGTTACTCGAGCGGCAGGTCTAACTATGGCTACACCTTC. Amino acid sequence: CASSYSSGRSNYGYTF.

The chain joins TRBV7-2 to TRBJ1-2; no clear D gene. Germline lookup yields CDR1 SGHTA and CDR2 FQGNSA. V was shortened by 1 base and J by 7 bases, with 7 bases between the two germline ends. The CDR3 consists of 12 residues. The CDR3 region is CASSLVGLGYTF. For the CDR3, the DNA is TGTGCCAGCAGCTTAGTAGGACTTGGCTACACCTTC.

The V call is TRBV6-1, the J call TRBJ2-2; TRBD1 matches at 9 bases. CDR1 MNHNS and CDR2 SASEGT come from the germline V gene. Losses at the gene ends were 6 bases for V and 4 bases for J; bases not matched to a gene: 6. This CDR3 region has 15 residues. The CDR3 sequence is CASREQGAGTGELFF. CDR3 nucleotide sequence: TGTGCCAGCAGGGAACAGGGGGCAGGCACCGGGGAGCTGTTTTTT.

The chain uses TRBV18 and TRBJ2-1; D call uncertain. The CDR3 totals 13 residues. Trimming shortened V by 3 bases and J by 15 bases, and 18 bases separated the two germline ends. Germline lookup yields CDR1 KGHSH and CDR2 LQKENI. As DNA, the CDR3 is TGTGCCAGCTCACCCCTAGGAGAGTCTCATCCGTTCTTC. Amino acid sequence: CASSPLGESHPFF. Variable domain in full (rest from reference TRBV18 and TRBJ2-1): NAGVMQNPRHLVRRRGQEARLRCSPMKGHSHVYWYRQLPEEGLKFMVYLQKENIIDESGMPKERFSAEFPKEGPSILRIQQVVRGDSAAYFCASSPLGESHPFFGPGTRLTVL.

The rearrangement uses TRBV14 and TRBJ1-5; maybe TRBD1 (5 bases). This CDR3 is 17 amino acids long. Germline CDR1 and CDR2: SGHDN and FVKESK. V was shortened by 5 bases and J by 3 bases, with 20 bases between the two germline ends. The CDR3: CASSEHRDVGTNQPQHF. The CDR3 nucleotides are TGTGCCAGCAGCGAACACCGGGACGTTGGAACCAATCAGCCCCAGCATTTT.

V usage is TRBV19 and J usage is TRBJ2-3; no clear D gene. Germline CDR1 reads LNHDA; CDR2 reads SQIVND (reference sequence). The CDR3 loop spans 11 amino acids. V lost 3 bases to trimming and J lost 5 bases, with 3 bases between them. CDR3 in DNA: TGTGCCAGTAGTATCCAAGATACGCAGTATTTT. Protein: CASSIQDTQYF.

The chain employs TRBV4-2 and TRBJ2-1, with no clear D. The CDR3 has 15 amino acids. Per the germline V gene, CDR1 is LGHNA and CDR2 is YNFKEQ. The V end was cut by 5 bases, the J end by 3 bases, with 14 bases between. CDR3 residues: CASSVPDQYYNEQFF. The CDR3 DNA reads TGTGCCAGCAGCGTACCAGATCAATACTACAATGAGCAGTTCTTC.

The chain combines TRBV25-1 with TRBJ1-6; TRBD1 aligns across 7 bases. J was trimmed by 6 bases and V by 9 bases; bases with no gene match: 8. Germline values: CDR1 MGHDK, CDR2 SYGVNS. The CDR3 length is 14 residues. CDR3 amino acids: CASSPGQLNSPLHF. The DNA for the CDR3 is TGTGCCAGTTCCCCGGGACAGCTTAATTCACCCCTCCACTTT.

This clone turned up a few times. The chain couples TRBV7-2 to TRBJ1-1, with D possibly TRBD1 on 5 matching bases. The CDR3 spans 12 residues. Germline V gene lookup returns CDR1 SGHTA and CDR2 FQGNSA. The germline V and J ends were trimmed by 2 bases and 6 bases, with 7 bases remaining between them. DNA of the CDR3: TGTGCCAGCAGCTTATGGGGGGCTGAAGCTTTCTTT. Translated, it gives CASSLWGAEAFF. Full variable domain (rest looked up from reference TRBV7-2 and TRBJ1-1): GAGVSQSPSNKVTEKGKDVELRCDPISGHTALYWYRQSLGQGLEFLIYFQGNSAPDKSGLPSDRFSAERTGGSVSTLTIQRTQQEDSAVYLCASSLWGAEAFFGQGTRLTVV.

The CDR3 coding sequence is TGCGCCAGCAGCCAAGGTTGGGCACTGACCGGGGAGCTGTTTTTT. It codes for CASSQGWALTGELFF. V gene TRBV4-3 combines with J gene TRBJ2-2; no reliable D call. Trimming removed 1 base from V and 5 bases from J, with 11 bases in between. From germline, CDR1 is LGHNA and CDR2 YSLEER. This CDR3 region has 15 residues.

The J gene is TRBJ2-2, the V gene TRBV5-1; possibly TRBD1 for D (5 bases). The germline CDR1 and CDR2 sequences are SGHRS and YFSETQ. Trimming shortened V by 0 bases and J by 1 base, and 7 bases separated the two germline ends. The CDR3 length is 15 residues. The CDR3 loop is CASSLDQGNTGELFF. CDR3 DNA sequence: TGCGCCAGCAGCTTGGACCAGGGGAACACCGGGGAGCTGTTTTTT.

V and J are TRBV28 and TRBJ2-7; 8 bases agree with TRBD2. The germline V gene has CDR1 MDHEN and CDR2 SYDVKM. Trimming removed 3 bases from V and 3 bases from J; junction bases left unmatched: 10. This CDR3 contains 16 residues. The CDR3 sequence is CASSFPISGKSYEQYF. The CDR3 bases are TGTGCCAGCAGTTTTCCTATTAGCGGGAAAAGCTACGAGCAGTACTTC.

The chain recombines TRBV7-3 with TRBJ1-1; no reliable D call. V was pared by 2 bases and J by 5 bases, with 12 bases between. Germline CDR1 reads SGHTA; CDR2 reads FQGTGA. CDR3 length: 14 amino acids. The CDR3 region has the DNA TGTGCCAGCAGCTTACAAGGAGGTCGGACTGAAGCTTTCTTT. This encodes CASSLQGGRTEAFF. Combining the CDR3 with reference TRBV7-3 and TRBJ1-1 gives the whole variable domain GAGVSQTPSNKVTEKGKYVELRCDPISGHTALYWYRQSLGQGPEFLIYFQGTGAADDSGLPNDRFFAVRPEGSVSTLKIQRTERGDSAVYLCASSLQGGRTEAFFGQGTRLTVV.

The chain joins TRBV6-6 to TRBJ2-7; perhaps TRBD1 as D (6 bases). V lost 8 bases, J lost 2 bases, and 10 bases lay in between. Germline-derived CDR1 and CDR2 are MNHNY and SVGAGI (reference sequence). The CDR3 is made up of 12 amino acids. The CDR3 sequence is CASRDKPYEQYF. DNA of the CDR3: TGTGCCAGCCGGGACAAACCCTACGAGCAGTACTTC.

CDR3 amino acids: CASSNRRSEQFF. The CDR3 region has the DNA TGTGCCAGCAGTAATCGGCGCTCTGAGCAGTTCTTC. The rearrangement links TRBV5-4 to TRBJ2-1; D unresolved. Germline loops: CDR1 SGHNT, CDR2 YYREEE (reference sequence). This CDR3 contains 12 residues. The V and J ends lost 5 bases and 9 bases respectively, with 12 bases between them. Together with reference TRBV5-4 and TRBJ2-1, the CDR3 gives the full variable domain: ETGVTQSPTHLIKTRGQQVTLRCSSQSGHNTVSWYQQALGQGPQFIFQYYREEENGRGNFPPRFSGLQFPNYSSELNVNALELDDSALYLCASSNRRSEQFFGPGTRLTVL.

A single count supports this clone. The CDR3 nucleotides read TGTGCCAGCAGCTCCCAGGGGGGGAGAGAGACCCAGTACTTC. It specifies CASSSQGGRETQYF. The V gene is TRBV7-2, the J gene TRBJ2-5; D may be TRBD1 or TRBD2 (7 bases each). The length of the CDR3 is 14 residues. V was shortened by 4 bases and J by 4 bases, with 13 bases between the two germline ends. Germline V gene data show CDR1 as SGHTA and CDR2 as FQGNSA.

In its sample, this clone was seen once. J is TRBJ2-7 and V is TRBV18; 7 nucleotides match TRBD1. J gave up 2 bases and V 5 bases, and 9 bases lay outside the gene matches. CDR3 size: 15 residues. Germline V gene lookup returns CDR1 KGHSH and CDR2 LQKENI. CDR3 DNA sequence: TGTGCCAGCTCAACAGGGACAGCGAATCCCTACGAGCAGTACTTC. Translated: CASSTGTANPYEQYF.

This sequence joins TRBV2 and TRBJ2-3, with a weak D call TRBD2 (5 bases). The CDR3 consists of 14 residues. V lost 7 bases to trimming and J lost 2 bases, with 13 bases between them. CDR1 and CDR2 (germline): SNHLY, FYNNEI. The CDR3 DNA reads TGTGCCAGCAAAATGGACTTAAACACAGATACGCAGTATTTT. It translates to CASKMDLNTDTQYF.

CDR3 DNA: TGTGCCAGCAGATCTGACGGGGCAGGGCAGCCCCAGCATTTT. As protein: CASRSDGAGQPQHF. The chain links TRBV6-5 to TRBJ1-5, with D perhaps matching TRBD1 (5 bases). CDR1 MNHEY and CDR2 SVGAGI come from the germline V gene. The V gene lost 6 bases and the J gene lost 7 bases, with 16 bases spanning the gap. This CDR3 has 14 amino acids.

J is TRBJ2-5 and V is TRBV28, with D perhaps assigned TRBD1 or TRBD2 (5 bases each). Germline V CDR1 and CDR2: MDHEN, SYDVKM. V was shortened by 11 bases and J by 4 bases, with 17 bases between the two germline ends. The CDR3 has 13 amino acids. The DNA of the CDR3 is TGTGCCTCGATGGGACCACAGAGAGAGACCCAGTACTTC. Protein: CASMGPQRETQYF.